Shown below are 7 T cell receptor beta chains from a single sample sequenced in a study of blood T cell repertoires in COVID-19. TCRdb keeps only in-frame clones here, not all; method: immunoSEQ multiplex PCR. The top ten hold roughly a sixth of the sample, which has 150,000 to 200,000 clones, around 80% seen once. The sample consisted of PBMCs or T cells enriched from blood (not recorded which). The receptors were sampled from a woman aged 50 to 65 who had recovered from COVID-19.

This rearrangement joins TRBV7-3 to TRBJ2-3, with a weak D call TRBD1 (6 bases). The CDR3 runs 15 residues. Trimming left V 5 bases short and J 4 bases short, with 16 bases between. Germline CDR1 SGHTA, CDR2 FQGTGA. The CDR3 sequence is CASSPGTLTADTQYF. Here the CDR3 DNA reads TGTGCCAGCAGCCCGGGGACACTCACTGCAGATACGCAGTATTTT. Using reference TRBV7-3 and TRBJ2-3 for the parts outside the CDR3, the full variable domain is GAGVSQTPSNKVTEKGKYVELRCDPISGHTALYWYRQSLGQGPEFLIYFQGTGAADDSGLPNDRFFAVRPEGSVSTLKIQRTERGDSAVYLCASSPGTLTADTQYFGPGTRLTVL.

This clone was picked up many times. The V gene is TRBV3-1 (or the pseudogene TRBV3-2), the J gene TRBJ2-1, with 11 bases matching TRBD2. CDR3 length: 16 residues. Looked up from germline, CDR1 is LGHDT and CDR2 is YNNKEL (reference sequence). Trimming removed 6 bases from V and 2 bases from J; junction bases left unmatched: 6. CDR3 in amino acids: CASSFIAGGTYNEQFF. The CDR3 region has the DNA TGTGCCAGCAGTTTTATAGCGGGAGGGACCTACAATGAGCAGTTCTTC.

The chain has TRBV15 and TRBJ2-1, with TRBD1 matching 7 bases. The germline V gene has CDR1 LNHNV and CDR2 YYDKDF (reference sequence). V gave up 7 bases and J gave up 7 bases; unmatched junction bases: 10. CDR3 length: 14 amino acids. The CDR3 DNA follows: TGTGCCACCACCCCGGACAGGAGTAGGAATGAGCAGTTCTTC. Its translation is CATTPDRSRNEQFF.

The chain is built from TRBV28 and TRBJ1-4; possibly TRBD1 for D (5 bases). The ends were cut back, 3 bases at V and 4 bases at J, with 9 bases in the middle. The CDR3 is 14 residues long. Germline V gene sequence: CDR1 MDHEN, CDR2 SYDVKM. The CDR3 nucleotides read TGTGCCAGCAGTTTGGGGGGTTTTAATGAAAAACTGTTTTTT. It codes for CASSLGGFNEKLFF. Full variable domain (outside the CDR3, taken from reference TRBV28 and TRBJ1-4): DVKVTQSSRYLVKRTGEKVFLECVQDMDHENMFWYRQDPGLGLRLIYFSYDVKMKEKGDIPEGYSVSREKKERFSLILESASTNQTSMYLCASSLGGFNEKLFFGSGTQLSVL.

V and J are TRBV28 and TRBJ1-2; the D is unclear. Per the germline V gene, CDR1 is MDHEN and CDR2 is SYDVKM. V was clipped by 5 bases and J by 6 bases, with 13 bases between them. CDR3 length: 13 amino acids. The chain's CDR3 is CASSPPPVNGYTF. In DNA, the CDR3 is TGTGCCAGCAGTCCCCCCCCGGTTAATGGCTACACCTTC.

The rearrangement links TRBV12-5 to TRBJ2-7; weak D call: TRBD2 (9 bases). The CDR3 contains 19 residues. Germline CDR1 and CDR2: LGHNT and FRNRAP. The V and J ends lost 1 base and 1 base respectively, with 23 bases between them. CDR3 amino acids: CASGLGRQGRTSVSYEQYF. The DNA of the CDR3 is TGTGCTAGTGGTTTGGGGAGACAGGGGCGGACTAGCGTATCCTACGAGCAGTACTTC.

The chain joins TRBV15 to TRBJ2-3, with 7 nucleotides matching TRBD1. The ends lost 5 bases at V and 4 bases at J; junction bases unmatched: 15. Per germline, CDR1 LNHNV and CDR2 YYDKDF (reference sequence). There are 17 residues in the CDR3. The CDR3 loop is CATSPRPGQAQADTQYF. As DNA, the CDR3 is TGTGCCACCAGCCCTAGGCCCGGACAGGCTCAGGCAGATACGCAGTATTTT.